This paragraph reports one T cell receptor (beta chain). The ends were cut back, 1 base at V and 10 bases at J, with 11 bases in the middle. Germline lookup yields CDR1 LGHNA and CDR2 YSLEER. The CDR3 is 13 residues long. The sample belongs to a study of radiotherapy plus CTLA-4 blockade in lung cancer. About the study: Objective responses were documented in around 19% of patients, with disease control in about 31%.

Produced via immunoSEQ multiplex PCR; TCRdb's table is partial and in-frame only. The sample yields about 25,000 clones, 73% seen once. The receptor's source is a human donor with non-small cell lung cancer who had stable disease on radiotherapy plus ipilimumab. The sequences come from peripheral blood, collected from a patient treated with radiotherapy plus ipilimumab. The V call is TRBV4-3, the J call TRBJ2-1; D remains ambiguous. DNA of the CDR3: TGCGCCAGCAGCCAAGGGTCTCACAGCGAGCAGTTCTTC. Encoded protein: CASSQGSHSEQFF.